This TCR beta chain is drawn from a study of cytomegalovirus exposure and HLA in healthy donors. Study-level points and caveats: The authors assumed roughly uniform sequencing depth across donors for presence/absence analyses.

Per germline, CDR1 ENHRY and CDR2 SYGVKD. The CDR3 has 13 amino acids. The V gene end was trimmed by 3 bases and the J gene end by 5 bases; junction bases not matched to a gene: 3. PCR primers comprised 60 Vbeta and 13 Jbeta primers. Sequenced by immunoSEQ multiplex PCR; TCRdb stores in-frame clones only, minus some. The table has fewer than 70,000 clones, 74% seen once; the top ten hold around 10%. On this clone: Its target is not known.

Sequenced: PBMCs. The sequence was collected from a woman aged 60-75 years in good health and CMV-seropositive. The chain employs TRBV10-3 and TRBJ2-7; 8 bases map to TRBD1. CDR3 sequence (DNA): TGTGCCATCAGTGATGGACAGGGCCACGAGCAGTACTTC. Encoded protein: CAISDGQGHEQYF.